This is a list of T cell receptor beta chains from one sample in a study of cytomegalovirus exposure and HLA in healthy donors. The method was immunoSEQ multiplex PCR; TCRdb's version includes in-frame clones alone and lacks a portion of them. Of some 140,000 clones detected, more than 75% appear once; the ten largest clones hold 1.1%. Sequenced material: PBMCs. The receptors here all came from a male donor in good health and CMV-seronegative. Both conserved end residues are part of each CDR3. D genes are given only for firm matches. Clone sizes are given selectively: once, few, many, or a class where the clone is expanded.

CDR3 DNA: TGTGCCAGCAGCGGTAGGGACACAGGGAGGGGTAATTCACCCCTCCACTTT
CDR3 protein: CASSGRDTGRGNSPLHF
D gene: -
V gene: TRBV9
clone size: -
J gene: TRBJ1-6

CDR3 DNA: TGTGCCAGCACTCGGGGACAGGGGAATTCACCCCTCCACTTT
CDR3 protein: CASTRGQGNSPLHF
D gene: TRBD1
V gene: TRBV27
clone size: -
J gene: TRBJ1-6

CDR3 DNA: TGTGCCAGCAGTTACGGGGGTAGCGGGGGCTACAATGAGCAGTTCTTC
CDR3 protein: CASSYGGSGGYNEQFF
D gene: TRBD2
V gene: TRBV6-6
clone size: -
J gene: TRBJ2-1

CDR3 DNA: TGTGCCAGCAGGGGGAGCGGGTCCGGGGATACGCAGTATTTT
CDR3 protein: CASRGSGSGDTQYF
D gene: -
V gene: TRBV7-2
clone size: -
J gene: TRBJ2-3

CDR3 DNA: TGTGCCAGTAGGAATCGGGACATCACAGATACGCAGTATTTT
CDR3 protein: CASRNRDITDTQYF
D gene: -
V gene: TRBV19
clone size: -
J gene: TRBJ2-3

CDR3 DNA: TGTGCTAGCAGTCTAGTTTTGACAGGACTCTCTGGAAACACCATATATTTT
CDR3 protein: CASSLVLTGLSGNTIYF
D gene: -
V gene: TRBV7-7
clone size: -
J gene: TRBJ1-3

CDR3 DNA: TGTGCCAGCAGCAAAAACCCCGGCGGGGAGGAAGCTTTCTTT
CDR3 protein: CASSKNPGGEEAFF
D gene: -
V gene: TRBV21-1
clone size: few
J gene: TRBJ1-1

CDR3 DNA: TGTGCCAGCAGTTACTTAGGGGACCAAGAGACCCAGTACTTC
CDR3 protein: CASSYLGDQETQYF
D gene: -
V gene: TRBV6-6
clone size: -
J gene: TRBJ2-5

CDR3 DNA: TGTGCCTGTCCCAAGAACACCGGGGAGCTGTTTTTT
CDR3 protein: CACPKNTGELFF
D gene: -
V gene: TRBV30
clone size: -
J gene: TRBJ2-2

CDR3 DNA: TGTGCCACCAATGTAGGGGGCTATTACGACAATCAGCCCCAGCATTTT
CDR3 protein: CATNVGGYYDNQPQHF
D gene: TRBD1
V gene: TRBV15
clone size: -
J gene: TRBJ1-5

CDR3 DNA: TGTGCCAGCAGCCTGCGAGGGCCTGGGAATGAAAAACTGTTTTTT
CDR3 protein: CASSLRGPGNEKLFF
D gene: -
V gene: TRBV6-1
clone size: -
J gene: TRBJ1-4

CDR3 DNA: TGTGCCAGCAGCGCCAAAGGCACACAGTCATGGGCCCTCAATGAGCAGTTCTTC
CDR3 protein: CASSAKGTQSWALNEQFF
D gene: -
V gene: TRBV7-8
clone size: -
J gene: TRBJ2-1

CDR3 DNA: TGTGCCAGCAGTGCCGGGACTGGCTACAATGAGCAGTTCTTC
CDR3 protein: CASSAGTGYNEQFF
D gene: -
V gene: TRBV2
clone size: -
J gene: TRBJ2-1

CDR3 DNA: TGTGCCAGCAGGGGGACAGGGAGTCAGCCCCAGCATTTT
CDR3 protein: CASRGTGSQPQHF
D gene: TRBD1
V gene: TRBV27
clone size: -
J gene: TRBJ1-5

CDR3 DNA: TGTGCCAGTAGTATTGAGTACAGTTTTAACTATGGCTACACCTTC
CDR3 protein: CASSIEYSFNYGYTF
D gene: -
V gene: TRBV19
clone size: -
J gene: TRBJ1-2

CDR3 DNA: TGCGCCAGCAGCTTGAACGGGGGAGGAGCCGGGGAGCTGTTTTTT
CDR3 protein: CASSLNGGGAGELFF
D gene: -
V gene: TRBV5-1
clone size: -
J gene: TRBJ2-2

CDR3 DNA: TGTGCCAGCAGCCCCGACAGGGAAGCGTACAATGAGCAGTTCTTC
CDR3 protein: CASSPDREAYNEQFF
D gene: TRBD1
V gene: TRBV5-4
clone size: -
J gene: TRBJ2-1

CDR3 DNA: TGTGCCAGCAGCCTGGGCCCTGCCTATGGCTACACCTTC
CDR3 protein: CASSLGPAYGYTF
D gene: -
V gene: TRBV11-3
clone size: -
J gene: TRBJ1-2

CDR3 DNA: TGCGCCAGCAGCCTGGGACAGAACACCGGGGAGCTGTTTTTT
CDR3 protein: CASSLGQNTGELFF
D gene: -
V gene: TRBV5-1
clone size: -
J gene: TRBJ2-2

CDR3 DNA: TGTGCCAGCAGACAGGGTATCCACGAGCAGTACTTC
CDR3 protein: CASRQGIHEQYF
D gene: -
V gene: TRBV6-6
clone size: -
J gene: TRBJ2-7

CDR3 DNA: TGCGCCAGCAGCCGAACAGGAGGAGGGACCGGGGAGCTGTTTTTT
CDR3 protein: CASSRTGGGTGELFF
D gene: -
V gene: TRBV4-3
clone size: -
J gene: TRBJ2-2

CDR3 DNA: TGTGCCAGTAGTATGGGCAGCTCTGGAAACACCATATATTTT
CDR3 protein: CASSMGSSGNTIYF
D gene: -
V gene: TRBV19
clone size: -
J gene: TRBJ1-3

CDR3 DNA: TGCGCCAGCAGCTTCTCAGGGGACAATTCACCCCTCCACTTT
CDR3 protein: CASSFSGDNSPLHF
D gene: -
V gene: TRBV5-1
clone size: -
J gene: TRBJ1-6

CDR3 DNA: TGCGCCAGCAGCTTGAGGTCTACAGGGAACTATGGCTACACCTTC
CDR3 protein: CASSLRSTGNYGYTF
D gene: -
V gene: TRBV5-1
clone size: -
J gene: TRBJ1-2

CDR3 DNA: TGCGCCAGCAGCCAAGGTTGGGCTGATCACAATGAGCAGTTCTTC
CDR3 protein: CASSQGWADHNEQFF
D gene: -
V gene: TRBV4-3
clone size: once
J gene: TRBJ2-1

CDR3 DNA: TGTGCCAGCAGTGCGGGACCGAGTACTAACTATGGCTACACCTTC
CDR3 protein: CASSAGPSTNYGYTF
D gene: -
V gene: TRBV27
clone size: -
J gene: TRBJ1-2

CDR3 DNA: TGTGCCAGCAGCCCCCGGGGAGGGTGGGGGGGAAGCTCCTACAATGAGCAGTTCTTC
CDR3 protein: CASSPRGGWGGSSYNEQFF
D gene: TRBD2
V gene: TRBV11-3
clone size: -
J gene: TRBJ2-1

CDR3 DNA: TGTGCCAGCAGCTTGAGTGTCGGGACAGATAGCAATCAGCCCCAGCATTTT
CDR3 protein: CASSLSVGTDSNQPQHF
D gene: TRBD1
V gene: TRBV5-6
clone size: -
J gene: TRBJ1-5

CDR3 DNA: TGTGCCTGGAGTTCCCCCCCAAACAGGTACACTGAAGCTTTCTTT
CDR3 protein: CAWSSPPNRYTEAFF
D gene: -
V gene: TRBV30
clone size: -
J gene: TRBJ1-1

CDR3 DNA: TGTGCCAGCTCACCACCTCCTGGACAGGGGAACTACGAGCAGTACTTC
CDR3 protein: CASSPPPGQGNYEQYF
D gene: TRBD1
V gene: TRBV18
clone size: -
J gene: TRBJ2-7

CDR3 DNA: TGTGCCAGCAGCAGACAGGGGGCGAGCTATGGCTACACCTTC
CDR3 protein: CASSRQGASYGYTF
D gene: TRBD1
V gene: TRBV6-5
clone size: few
J gene: TRBJ1-2

CDR3 DNA: TGTGCCAGCAGTTCCCGGGCCTACGAGCAGTACTTC
CDR3 protein: CASSSRAYEQYF
D gene: -
V gene: TRBV6-5
clone size: -
J gene: TRBJ2-7

CDR3 DNA: TGTGCCAGCAGCTCCTTCAATTCACCCCTCCACTTT
CDR3 protein: CASSSFNSPLHF
D gene: -
V gene: TRBV7-9
clone size: -
J gene: TRBJ1-6

CDR3 DNA: TGTGCCAGCAGTTTCTCCGCGGGGGCCTACGAGCAGTACTTC
CDR3 protein: CASSFSAGAYEQYF
D gene: TRBD2
V gene: TRBV27
clone size: -
J gene: TRBJ2-7

CDR3 DNA: TGTGCCAGCTCACCGCCGGGACAGCAAGAGACCCAGTACTTC
CDR3 protein: CASSPPGQQETQYF
D gene: TRBD1
V gene: TRBV18
clone size: few
J gene: TRBJ2-5

CDR3 DNA: TGTGCCCGAGGGACAGGTAGCACAGATACGCAGTATTTT
CDR3 protein: CARGTGSTDTQYF
D gene: TRBD1
V gene: TRBV2
clone size: once
J gene: TRBJ2-3

CDR3 DNA: TGCAGCGTCCGGACAGGGGGAGGAGAAGCTTTCTTT
CDR3 protein: CSVRTGGGEAFF
D gene: TRBD1
V gene: TRBV29-1
clone size: -
J gene: TRBJ1-1

CDR3 DNA: TGTGCCAGCAGGGGGCTAACTGAAGCTTTCTTT
CDR3 protein: CASRGLTEAFF
D gene: -
V gene: TRBV6-1
clone size: -
J gene: TRBJ1-1

CDR3 DNA: TGTGCCAGCAGATCGGGTGGCACAGATACGCAGTATTTT
CDR3 protein: CASRSGGTDTQYF
D gene: -
V gene: TRBV5-6
clone size: -
J gene: TRBJ2-3

CDR3 DNA: TGTGCCAGCAGCTTGGGGCTAGCGGGGGGATACAATGAGCAGTTCTTC
CDR3 protein: CASSLGLAGGYNEQFF
D gene: TRBD2
V gene: TRBV5-6
clone size: -
J gene: TRBJ2-1